This T cell receptor beta chain was documented in a study of beta chain features in type 1 diabetes. Isolated RNA was reverse transcribed in full, so expressed TCRB transcripts were sequenced. Here immunoSEQ multiplex PCR was the method, and the copy in TCRdb shows in-frame clones only, minus some. The sample includes about 250,000 clones, over 12% of them seen just once. A few counts support this clone. Germline-derived CDR1 and CDR2 are MGHDK and SYGVNS. CDR3 length: 15 amino acids. With V trimmed by 4 bases and J by 5 bases, 6 bases remained unmatched. Sequenced input: naive CD4+ T cells from blood. This chain uses TRBV25-1 with TRBJ1-5; 9 nucleotides align to TRBD1. The TCR originated in a woman aged 40 to 50 in good health. CDR3 sequence reads: CASSASDRGHQPQHF. The CDR3 DNA sequence: TGTGCCAGCAGTGCCTCGGACAGGGGCCATCAGCCCCAGCATTTT.